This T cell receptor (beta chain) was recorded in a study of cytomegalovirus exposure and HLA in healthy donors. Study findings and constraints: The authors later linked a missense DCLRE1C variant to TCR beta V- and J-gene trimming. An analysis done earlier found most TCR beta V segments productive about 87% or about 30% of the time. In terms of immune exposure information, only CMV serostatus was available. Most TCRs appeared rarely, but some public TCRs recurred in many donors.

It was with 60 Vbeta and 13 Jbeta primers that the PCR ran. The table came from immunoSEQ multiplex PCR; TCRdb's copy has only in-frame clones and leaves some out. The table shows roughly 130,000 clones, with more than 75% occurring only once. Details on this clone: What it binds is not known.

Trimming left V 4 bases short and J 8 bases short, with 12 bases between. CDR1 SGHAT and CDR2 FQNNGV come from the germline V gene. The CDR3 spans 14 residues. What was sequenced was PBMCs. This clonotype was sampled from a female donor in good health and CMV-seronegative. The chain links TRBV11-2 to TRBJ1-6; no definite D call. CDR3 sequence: CASSSPGYYSPLHF. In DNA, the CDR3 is TGTGCCAGCAGCTCCCCGGGTTATTATTCACCCCTCCACTTT.